Below, 19 T cell receptor beta chains from the same sample are listed, as sequenced in a study of beta chain features in type 1 diabetes. What was sequenced were expressed TCRB transcripts, since all of the isolated RNA had been reverse transcribed. Clones were sequenced by immunoSEQ multiplex PCR, and TCRdb holds only the in-frame ones, with some missing. The sample lists a few hundred thousand clones, 10% to 15% occurring once. For these receptors, no antigen is known. Study-wide results and limits: People with Type 1 diabetes carried modestly yet significantly shorter TCRB CDR3s in all four CD4+ subsets.

Sequenced input: naive CD4+ T cells from blood. These TCRs come from a woman aged 18-29 years with type 1 diabetes.

About this clone: The identical CDR3 is also encoded by other nucleotide sequences in the sample. The chain recombines TRBV5-6 with TRBJ2-7; possibly TRBD2 for D (6 bases). CDR3 length: 12 amino acids. Trimming took off 3 bases at V and 4 bases at J, with 8 bases between the two ends. CDR1 SGHDT and CDR2 YYEEEE come from the germline V gene. The chain's CDR3 is CASSSGGYEQYF. The CDR3 DNA follows: TGTGCCAGCAGCTCCGGAGGGTACGAGCAGTACTTC.

This clone has only a few counts. V is TRBV29-1 and J is TRBJ2-3, with 13 nucleotides matching TRBD2. The CDR3 spans 16 residues. The germline V gene encodes CDR1 SQVTM and CDR2 ANQGSEA. The trim removed 3 bases at V and 4 bases at J, leaving 7 bases unmatched. CDR3 sequence reads: CSVEGLAGTMADTQYF. In DNA, the CDR3 is TGCAGCGTTGAGGGACTAGCGGGAACCATGGCAGATACGCAGTATTTT.

This clone was detected only a few times. The chain uses TRBV4-3 and TRBJ2-2, with TRBD2 matching over 7 bases. The ends lost 5 bases at V and 5 bases at J; junction bases unmatched: 8. This CDR3 comprises 15 residues. Germline loops: CDR1 LGHNA, CDR2 YSLEER. DNA for the CDR3: TGCGCCAGCAGCGCGGGACTAACCCGGACCGGGGAGCTGTTTTTT. Residues: CASSAGLTRTGELFF.

This clone was detected only a few times. The chain uses TRBV19 and TRBJ1-5; D ambiguous. V shed 4 bases and J shed 5 bases, with 9 bases lying between them. The CDR3 loop spans 13 amino acids. Germline V gives CDR1 LNHDA, CDR2 SQIVND (reference sequence). The CDR3 DNA sequence: TGTGCCAGTAGTACCCAAAGAGATCAGCCCCAGCATTTT. This sequence encodes CASSTQRDQPQHF.

This clone was detected a few times. V usage is TRBV4-3 and J usage is TRBJ2-7; D possibly corresponds to TRBD1 (5 bases). The length of the CDR3 is 15 residues. CDR1 is LGHNA and CDR2 is YSLEER in the germline V gene. V dropped 2 bases and J dropped 3 bases, with 14 bases sitting between them. The CDR3 reads CASSQRQGSFYEQYF. The CDR3, as DNA: TGCGCCAGCAGCCAACGGCAGGGAAGTTTCTACGAGCAGTACTTC.

The V and J genes are TRBV5-1 and TRBJ2-5, with TRBD1 matching over 9 bases. The V gene's germline CDR1 is SGHRS and CDR2 YFSETQ. The junction had 10 bases not matched to a gene; V was cut back by 2 bases and J by 2 bases. This CDR3 has 17 amino acids. In nucleotides, the CDR3 is TGCGCCAGCAGCTTTGGGACAGGGCGTCCCGCACAAGAGACCCAGTACTTC. Translating it yields CASSFGTGRPAQETQYF.

As regards this clone: The same CDR3 can be traced to other DNA sequences in this sample. V is TRBV9 and J is TRBJ1-2; maybe TRBD1 (6 bases). V dropped 2 bases and J dropped 2 bases, with 10 bases sitting between them. This CDR3 spans 14 amino acids. Germline V CDR1 and CDR2: SGDLS, YYNGEE. The CDR3 loop is CASSVGDRNYGYTF. The CDR3 DNA reads as TGTGCCAGCAGCGTTGGAGACAGGAACTATGGCTACACCTTC.

The chain recombines TRBV28 with TRBJ2-7, with D tentatively TRBD1 (6 bases). The CDR3 consists of 15 residues. Germline CDR1 MDHEN, CDR2 SYDVKM. Trimming removed 2 bases from V and 5 bases from J, with 16 bases in between. In DNA, the CDR3 is TGTGCCAGCAGTTTAACTGGGGGCGCGATGAACGAGCAGTACTTC. Protein sequence: CASSLTGGAMNEQYF.

With respect to this clone: At one end the junction does not follow the germline gene, possibly because of a read error. This chain joins TRBV2 and TRBJ2-7; D may be TRBD1 (6 bases). CDR3 length equals 11 residues. Germline values: CDR1 SNHLY, CDR2 FYNNEI. This CDR3 is CASSDEDSHLF. CDR3 nucleotides: TGTGCCAGCAGTGACGAGGACAGCCATCTCTTC.

This sequence joins TRBV4-3 and TRBJ2-3; 15 bases are a match to TRBD2. With V trimmed by 4 bases and J by 8 bases, 4 bases remained unmatched. This CDR3 spans 15 amino acids. CDR1 and CDR2 from the germline V gene are LGHNA and YSLEER. The DNA of the CDR3 is TGCGCCAGCAGCCGCGGACTAGCGGGAGGGGTTACGCAGTATTTT. This sequence encodes CASSRGLAGGVTQYF.

The chain is built from TRBV7-2 and TRBJ1-1, with a weak D call TRBD1 (5 bases). Germline V lookup: CDR1 SGHTA, CDR2 FQGNSA. The CDR3 runs to 12 residues. With 6 bases removed from V and 6 bases from J, the gap between germline ends came to 11 bases. CDR3 nucleotides: TGTGCCAGCAGACCCCCGACAGCTGAAGCTTTCTTT. Translated, it gives CASRPPTAEAFF.

This clone has just one count. The chain combines TRBV28 with TRBJ1-5; TRBD1 aligns across 9 bases. Germline lookup yields CDR1 MDHEN and CDR2 SYDVKM. V was clipped by 4 bases and J by 4 bases; unmatched bases: 5. This CDR3 has 15 residues. The CDR3 protein is CASSSWDRENQPQHF. The CDR3 DNA sequence: TGTGCCAGCAGTTCCTGGGACAGGGAAAATCAGCCCCAGCATTTT.

Written as DNA, the CDR3 is TGTGCCAGCAGCTCAAGCCGGGGCTCCTACGAGCAGTACTTC. Its protein is CASSSSRGSYEQYF. The chain carries TRBV7-8 and TRBJ2-7, with a possible D match to TRBD2 (5 bases). The ends were cut back, 4 bases at V and 0 bases at J, with 10 bases in the middle. CDR1 and CDR2 (germline): SGHVS, FQNEAQ. The length of the CDR3 is 14 residues.

The rearrangement uses TRBV28 and TRBJ1-2; D perhaps matches TRBD1 (6 bases). The germline V and J ends were trimmed by 8 bases and 4 bases, with 17 bases remaining between them. Germline V CDR1 and CDR2: MDHEN, SYDVKM. CDR3 length: 14 residues. In nucleotides, the CDR3 is TGTGCCAGCGGTCCGGGACAAGCTTTCTATGGCTACACCTTC. This encodes CASGPGQAFYGYTF.

This chain joins TRBV9 and TRBJ1-3; D remains ambiguous. Germline assignment: CDR1 SGDLS and CDR2 YYNGEE. Between the trimmed V and J ends, which lost 3 bases and 0 bases, there was a span of 10 bases. CDR3 size: 15 residues. CDR3 region: CASSGGVSSGNTIYF. The CDR3 bases are TGTGCCAGCAGCGGCGGGGTTAGCTCTGGAAACACCATATATTTT.

This clone turned up a few times. The rearrangement links TRBV21-1 to TRBJ1-1. TRBV21-1 is an annotated pseudogene. This CDR3 spans 15 amino acids. Here the CDR3 DNA reads TGTGCCAGCAGCAAAGAGGAGGCCATGAACACTGAAGCTTTCTTT. It specifies CASSKEEAMNTEAFF.

The rearrangement joins TRBV12-5 to TRBJ2-1; 9 positions match TRBD2. Germline lookup yields CDR1 LGHNT and CDR2 FRNRAP. The CDR3 is 16 amino acids. Trimming at V came to 0 bases and at J to 2 bases, leaving 2 bases not matched to a gene. In DNA, the CDR3 is TGTGCTAGTGGTTTGGTAATAGCGGGAGCCTACAATGAGCAGTTCTTC. It specifies CASGLVIAGAYNEQFF.

The chain has TRBV4-2 and TRBJ2-7, with D perhaps matching TRBD1 (5 bases). Trimming took off 1 base at V and 1 base at J, with 8 bases between the two ends. The CDR3 has 14 residues. Germline V lookup: CDR1 LGHNA, CDR2 YNFKEQ. CDR3 coding DNA: TGTGCCAGCAGCCAAGTGGGGCAGTCCTACGAGCAGTACTTC. Amino acid sequence: CASSQVGQSYEQYF.

This clone was detected a few times. The V call is TRBV29-1, the J call TRBJ2-5, with D possibly matching TRBD1 (5 bases). The V end was cut by 3 bases, the J end by 1 base, with 12 bases between. The CDR3 extends over 14 amino acids. Per germline, CDR1 SQVTM and CDR2 ANQGSEA. The CDR3, as DNA: TGCAGCGTTGAGGGGCGGCTTATCCAAGAGACCCAGTACTTC. Protein sequence: CSVEGRLIQETQYF.